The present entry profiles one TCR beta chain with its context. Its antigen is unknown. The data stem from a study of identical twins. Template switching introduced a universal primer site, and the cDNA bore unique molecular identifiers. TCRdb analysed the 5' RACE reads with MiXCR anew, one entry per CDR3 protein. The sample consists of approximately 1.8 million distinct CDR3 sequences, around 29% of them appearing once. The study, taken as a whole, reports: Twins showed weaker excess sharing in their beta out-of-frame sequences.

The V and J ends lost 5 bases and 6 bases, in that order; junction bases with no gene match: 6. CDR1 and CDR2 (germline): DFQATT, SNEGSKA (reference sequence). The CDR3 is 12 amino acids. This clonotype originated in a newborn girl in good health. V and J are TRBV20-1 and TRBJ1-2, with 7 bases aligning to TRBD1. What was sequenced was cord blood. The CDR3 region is CSADDRDHGYTF. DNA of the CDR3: TGCAGTGCTGATGACAGGGACCATGGCTACACCTTC.